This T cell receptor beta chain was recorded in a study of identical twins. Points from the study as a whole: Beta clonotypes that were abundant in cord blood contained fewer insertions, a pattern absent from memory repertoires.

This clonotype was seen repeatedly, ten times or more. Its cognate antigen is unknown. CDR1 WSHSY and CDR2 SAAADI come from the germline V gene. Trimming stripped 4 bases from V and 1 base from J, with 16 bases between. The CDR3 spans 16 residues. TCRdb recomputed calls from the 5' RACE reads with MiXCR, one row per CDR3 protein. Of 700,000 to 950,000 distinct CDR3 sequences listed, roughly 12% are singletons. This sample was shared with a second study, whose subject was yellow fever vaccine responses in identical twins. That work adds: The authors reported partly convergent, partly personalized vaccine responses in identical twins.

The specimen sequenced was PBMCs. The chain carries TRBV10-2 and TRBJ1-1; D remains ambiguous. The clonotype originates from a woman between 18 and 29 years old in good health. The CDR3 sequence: CASSGSREGENTEAFF. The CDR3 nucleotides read TGCGCCAGCAGTGGATCTAGGGAAGGCGAGAACACTGAAGCTTTCTTT.